This T cell receptor beta chain was sequenced in a study of blood T cell repertoires in COVID-19. Study overall: Acute-phase and convalescent COVID-19 samples originated in the United States, Italy and Spain. PBMCs, B-cell-depleted T cells, or T cells provided the cDNA or gDNA that made up the material.

The authors' processing: Reference gene primers were amplified, and this amplification served to estimate nucleated cell counts. Some clones are missing from TCRdb's copy, which holds only in-frame ones; the method was immunoSEQ multiplex PCR. The DNA gave D and trimming, while V, J and clone size come from that table. The sample consists of 300,000 or so clones, about 87% of them appearing once. There are 14 residues in the CDR3. The germline gives CDR1 LGHNA, CDR2 YSLEER. V shed 1 base and J shed 2 bases, with 9 bases lying between them. The sequence came from a man in his 70s with acute or convalescent COVID-19. This chain links TRBV4-3 with TRBJ2-7, with D possibly being TRBD1 (5 bases). Sequences were obtained from peripheral blood. In DNA, the CDR3 is TGCGCCAGCAGCCAAGTAGTAGGGGCCTACGAGCAGTACTTC. Amino acid sequence: CASSQVVGAYEQYF.